The T cell receptor beta chain under discussion was sequenced for a study of blood T cell repertoires in COVID-19. The table came from immunoSEQ multiplex PCR; TCRdb's copy has only in-frame clones and leaves some out. The repertoire has a few hundred thousand clones, roughly nine tenths of them found once; the top ten carry 0.9% to 1.2%. CDR1 and CDR2 from the germline V gene are LGHNA and YNFKEQ. Trimming removed 3 bases at V and 6 bases at J, with 21 bases between. The CDR3 consists of 17 residues. The sequenced material came from PBMCs or T cells enriched from blood (not recorded which). This clonotype was sampled from a man aged 25 to 45 who had recovered from COVID-19. J is TRBJ2-1 and V is TRBV4-2; D might be TRBD1 (5 bases). Here the CDR3 reads CASSHLETEPPANEQFF. CDR3 coding DNA: TGTGCCAGCAGCCACTTAGAGACAGAGCCGCCCGCCAATGAGCAGTTCTTC.